The T cell receptor (beta chain) under discussion was sequenced for a study of blood T cell repertoires in COVID-19. Study background: There were acute and convalescent COVID-19 samples, and they came from the United States, Italy and Spain. In each case, the material was cDNA or gDNA derived from T cells, B-cell-depleted T cells, or PBMCs.

Assay used: immunoSEQ multiplex PCR; TCRdb lists only in-frame clones, some missing. The sample has about 71,000 clones; approximately 90% are singletons. V lost 2 bases, J lost 7 bases, and 3 bases stayed unmatched. The CDR3 is 15 residues long. The V gene's germline CDR1 is MRHNA and CDR2 SNTAGT. The V and J genes are TRBV6-4 and TRBJ2-1; 12 positions agree with TRBD1. Sequenced sample: peripheral blood. This clonotype originated in a woman between 18 and 29 years old with acute or convalescent COVID-19. Written as DNA, the CDR3 is TGTGCCAGCAGTGACGGGACAGGGGGCGGAAATGAGCAGTTCTTC. Amino acid sequence: CASSDGTGGGNEQFF.